This T cell receptor (beta chain) derives from a study of T cells in women clearing cervical HPV infection (dated 2018 in TCRdb). Background for the entire study: The cases were about two dozen women with histologically confirmed HPV16-related CIN3 or worse, and 2 of those women had invasive cancers. Cases had a median age of around 34 years compared with approximately 40 for controls, and baseline characteristics showed no significant differences between the groups. Among cases, blood sampling occurred a median of about 160 days after lesion detection, with an interquartile range of roughly 90 to 230 days. Nested within Costa Rica's Guanacaste HPV Natural History Study, an exploratory proof-of-principle case-control study compared TCR repertoires across cervical HPV16 outcomes. In the parent cohort, 10,000 to 11,000 women aged 18 or older were enrolled in Guanacaste, Costa Rica, during about 1992 to 1994 and then followed for under 8 years. Cases and controls were matched on year of sample collection and on age within five years. Because only a few women had HLA typing data, the possibility that HLA type acted as a confounder could not be ruled out. Five blinded duplicates per group were added as quality controls, giving roughly 60 samples: 50 or so participants and 10 replicates. The controls were some 23 women whose single incident HPV16 infection cleared within 12 months with no development of precancer or cancer. Blood from cases was collected at the visit at which the lesion was first identified, whereas blood from controls was collected once infection was no longer detected. Beyond this particular receptor, the publication reports: The cross-sectional design could not show whether the associations came before the infection or were a result of it, and neither effector/memory subsets nor HPV-specific T cells were isolated. Across sequencing depths, CIN3+ cases showed significantly higher TCR repertoire richness than controls, but evenness did not differ between the groups. Random forest classifiers that combined richness and V gene abundances separated cases from controls with an estimated AUC of less than 0.85. Because the number of T cells in each sample was unknown, differences in richness could reflect differing T-cell content rather than repertoire biology.

Every participant had a single incident cervical HPV16 infection, and prevalent HPV16 infections were excluded. Cervical HPV DNA was detected with MY09/MY11 PCR, and genotyping was done by dot-blot hybridization. Roughly 15 mL of heparinized blood were centrifuged, and the buffy coat was aliquoted, frozen at -30°C, then stored at -80°C. Genomic DNA was extracted from buffy coat specimens using QIAGEN kits. About this clone itself: Its antigen is unknown.

Using the immunoSEQ assay, multiplex PCR amplified TCR beta CDR3 regions from an average of around 1.2 ug of genomic DNA per sample. The assay corrected primer bias using a complete synthetic TCR repertoire to establish an amplification baseline. The amplicons were sequenced on the Illumina platform. The authors processed their data as follows. Sequence errors were corrected by clustering with frequency ratios and a modified nearest-neighbor algorithm, and the sequences were then analyzed in the immunoSEQ Analyzer using IMGT gene definitions. At each rarefaction depth, TCR richness and evenness were averaged over 20 rarefaction repeats, and samples with fewer sequences than the depth were excluded. Relative abundances of V, D and J genes were compared between groups using Wilcoxon rank sum tests, with FDR correction applied. For the blinded duplicates, the intraclass correlation was roughly 96% for TCR richness and averaged about 75% across more than 60 gene segments. TCRdb retrieved this table from immuneACCESS and kept in-frame rearrangements only. Not all clones are present; in checked studies, unresolved V genes account for under half, and no reason is known for the remainder. Clone size and V and J calls were adopted from that table, with D and trimming inferred from the DNA. The data table for this sample lists 20,000 to 25,000 clones. Roughly 2.5% of the sample comes from the top ten.

This clonotype originated in a woman aged 18-69 years with a cervical HPV16 infection that either progressed to CIN3+ or cleared (not recorded which). The sequencing input was blood buffy coat.

CDR3 DNA, as far as it was read: TGTGCCTGGAGCGAAAACCGGGACAGGGTGACCTACGAG. This is translated as CAWSENRDRVTYE. The complete CDR3 protein is CAWSENRDRVTYEQYF. Rearrangement joined TRBV30 to TRBJ2-7; 9 junctional bases match TRBD1. The read finishes 3 residues shy of the CDR3 end, and the germline J gene is used to complete it. Looking up the germline V gene (reference sequence) yields CDR1 GTSNPN and CDR2 SVGIG. The CDR3 spans 16 residues, from the cysteine through the phenylalanine. The DNA shown is the part of the CDR3 that was read: 39 bases, in frame from base 1. Germline trimming: 3 bases from V, 2 bases from J; junction bases outside gene matches: 11. The entire variable domain, with the stretches around the CDR3 drawn from the reference TRBV30 and TRBJ2-7 proteins, is SQTIHQWPATLVQPVGSPLSLECTVEGTSNPNLYWYRQAAGRGLQLLFYSVGIGQISSEVPQNLSASRPQDRQFILSSKKLLLSDSGFYLCAWSENRDRVTYEQYFGPGTRLTVT.